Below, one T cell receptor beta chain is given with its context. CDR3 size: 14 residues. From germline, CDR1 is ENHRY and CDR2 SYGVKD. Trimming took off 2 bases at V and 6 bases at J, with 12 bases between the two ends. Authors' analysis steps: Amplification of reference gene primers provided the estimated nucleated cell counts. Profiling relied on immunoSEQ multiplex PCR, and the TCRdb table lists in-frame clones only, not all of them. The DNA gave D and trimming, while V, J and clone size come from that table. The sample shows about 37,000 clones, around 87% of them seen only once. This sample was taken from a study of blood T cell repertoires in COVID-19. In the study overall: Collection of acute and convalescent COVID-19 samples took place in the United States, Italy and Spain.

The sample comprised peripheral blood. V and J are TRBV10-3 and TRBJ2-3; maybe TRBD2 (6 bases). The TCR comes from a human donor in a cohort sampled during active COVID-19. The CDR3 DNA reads TGTGCCATCAGTGAGGGCGGGGCCTTTGATACGCAGTATTTT. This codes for CAISEGGAFDTQYF.